This T cell receptor (beta chain) derives from a study of T-cell reconstitution after alpha-beta-depleted transplantation in children. Study-level findings and limits: Surviving recipient cells, namely T cells and thymic progenitors, were the source of high day-60 TCRbeta diversity in some patients. At around two months after transplant, the alpha-beta T cells were reportedly derived from several hundred expanded clones that came from non-depleted graft cells. Newly produced T cells mostly provided counts and TCRbeta diversity after one year, as hyperexpanded clones declined.

Germline loops: CDR1 LGHDT, CDR2 YNNKEL (reference sequence). With V trimmed by 1 base and J by 6 bases, 4 bases remained unmatched. The length of the CDR3 is 15 residues. Construction of the TCRbeta library involved unique molecular identifiers. Each CDR3 protein is one row after TCRdb ran MiXCR on the PCR reads. The table lists some 150,000 distinct CDR3 sequences, about 8.8% of them singletons. There are many counts of this clonotype. Its antigen is not identified. Source: PBMCs, mostly from graft donor cells, taken 180 days after TCRalphabeta/CD19-depleted stem cell transplant. The origin of this receptor is a female patient aged 2-10 years who had a stem cell transplant for congenital amegakaryocytic thrombocytopenia, so the T cells may come from the graft donor. The chain couples TRBV3-1 to TRBJ2-7, with 12 bases identical to TRBD2. CDR3 residues: CASSQGTSGKSEQYF. In DNA, the CDR3 is TGTGCCAGCAGCCAAGGGACTAGCGGGAAAAGCGAGCAGTACTTC.